This TCR beta chain is drawn from a study of T cell changes during pregnancy in multiple sclerosis. Germline CDR1 is MNHEY and CDR2 is SMNVEV (reference sequence). The CDR3 runs to 15 residues. J gave up 6 bases and V 4 bases, and 6 bases lay outside the gene matches. Some clones are missing from TCRdb's copy, which holds only in-frame ones; the method was immunoSEQ multiplex PCR. The profile shows some 66,000 clones, roughly nine tenths of them singletons. The TCR was taken from a female donor with multiple sclerosis, enrolled in a pregnancy study. The material sequenced was CD8+ T cells from peripheral blood mononuclear cells, taken before pregnancy. This chain uses TRBV27 with TRBJ2-3; 11 positions agree with TRBD2. Here the CDR3 reads CASSYSGGAWDTQYF. As DNA, the CDR3 is TGTGCCAGCAGTTATAGCGGGGGGGCATGGGATACGCAGTATTTT.